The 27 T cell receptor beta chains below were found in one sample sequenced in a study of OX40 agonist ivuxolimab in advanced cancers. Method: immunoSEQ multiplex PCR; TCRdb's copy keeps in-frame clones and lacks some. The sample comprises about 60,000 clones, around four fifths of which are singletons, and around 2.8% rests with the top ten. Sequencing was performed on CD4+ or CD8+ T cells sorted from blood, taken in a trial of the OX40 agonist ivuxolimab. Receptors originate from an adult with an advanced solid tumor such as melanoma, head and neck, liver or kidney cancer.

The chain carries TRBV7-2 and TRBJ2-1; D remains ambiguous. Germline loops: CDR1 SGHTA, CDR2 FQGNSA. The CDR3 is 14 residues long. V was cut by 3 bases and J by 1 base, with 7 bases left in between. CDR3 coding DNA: TGTGCCAGCAGCTTCCGACGGTCCTACAATGAGCAGTTCTTC. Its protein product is CASSFRRSYNEQFF.

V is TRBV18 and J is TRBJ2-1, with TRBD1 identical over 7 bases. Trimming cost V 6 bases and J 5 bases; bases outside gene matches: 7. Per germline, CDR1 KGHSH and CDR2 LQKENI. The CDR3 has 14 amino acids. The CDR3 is CASSKGTEHNEQFF. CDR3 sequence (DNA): TGTGCCAGCTCCAAGGGGACAGAACACAATGAGCAGTTCTTC.

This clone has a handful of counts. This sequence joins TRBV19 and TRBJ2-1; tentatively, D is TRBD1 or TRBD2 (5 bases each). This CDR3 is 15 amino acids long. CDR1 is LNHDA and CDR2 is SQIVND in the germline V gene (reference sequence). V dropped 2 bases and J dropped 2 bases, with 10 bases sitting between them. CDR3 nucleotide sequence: TGTGCCAGTAGTATATGGGGGATTGCCTACAATGAGCAGTTCTTC. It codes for CASSIWGIAYNEQFF.

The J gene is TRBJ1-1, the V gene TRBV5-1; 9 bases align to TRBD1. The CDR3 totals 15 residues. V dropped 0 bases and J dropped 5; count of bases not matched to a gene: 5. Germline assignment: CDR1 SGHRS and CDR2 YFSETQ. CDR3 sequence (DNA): TGCGCCAGCAGCTTGGGGGGACAGGGAGAGACTGAAGCTTTCTTT. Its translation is CASSLGGQGETEAFF.

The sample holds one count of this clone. The CDR3 DNA reads TGTGCCAGCAGCTCCCTAAGGGGACAGTCCTACGAGCAGTACTTC. It is translated as CASSSLRGQSYEQYF. The gene calls are TRBV11-2 and TRBJ2-7; 7 nucleotides line up with TRBD1. CDR1 SGHAT and CDR2 FQNNGV come from the germline V gene. With V trimmed by 4 bases and J by 1 base, 7 bases remained unmatched. There are 15 residues in the CDR3.

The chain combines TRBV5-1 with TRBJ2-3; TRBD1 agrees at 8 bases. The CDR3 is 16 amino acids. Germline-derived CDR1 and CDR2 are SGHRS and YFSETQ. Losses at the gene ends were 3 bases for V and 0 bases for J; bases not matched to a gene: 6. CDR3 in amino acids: CASSSGGTGSTDTQYF. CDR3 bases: TGCGCCAGCAGCTCCGGTGGGACAGGCAGCACAGATACGCAGTATTTT.

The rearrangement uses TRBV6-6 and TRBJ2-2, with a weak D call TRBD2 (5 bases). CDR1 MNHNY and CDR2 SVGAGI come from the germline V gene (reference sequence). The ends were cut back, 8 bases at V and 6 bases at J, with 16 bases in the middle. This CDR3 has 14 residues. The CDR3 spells CASRIRRAAGELFF. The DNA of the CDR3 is TGTGCCAGCCGAATTAGGCGGGCCGCCGGGGAGCTGTTTTTT.

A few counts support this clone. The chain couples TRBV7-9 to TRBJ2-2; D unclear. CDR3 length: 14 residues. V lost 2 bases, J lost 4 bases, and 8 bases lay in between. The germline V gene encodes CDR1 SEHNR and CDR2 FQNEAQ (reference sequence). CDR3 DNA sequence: TGTGCCAGCAGCTTATTGGGCATCACCGGGGAGCTGTTTTTT. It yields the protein CASSLLGITGELFF.

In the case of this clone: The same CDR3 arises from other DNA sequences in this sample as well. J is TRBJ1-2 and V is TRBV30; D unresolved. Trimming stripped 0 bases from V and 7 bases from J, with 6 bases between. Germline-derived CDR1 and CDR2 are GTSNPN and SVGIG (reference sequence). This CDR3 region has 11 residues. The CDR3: CAWSVSGGYTF. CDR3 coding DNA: TGTGCCTGGAGTGTTTCTGGTGGCTACACCTTC.

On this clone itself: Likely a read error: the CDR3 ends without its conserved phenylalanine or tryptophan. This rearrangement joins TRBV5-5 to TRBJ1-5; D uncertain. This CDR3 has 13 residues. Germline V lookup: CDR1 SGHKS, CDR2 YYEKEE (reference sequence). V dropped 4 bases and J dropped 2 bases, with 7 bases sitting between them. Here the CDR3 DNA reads TGTGCCAGCAGCAAAGAAGGCAATCAGCCCCAGCATCTT. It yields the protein CASSKEGNQPQHL.

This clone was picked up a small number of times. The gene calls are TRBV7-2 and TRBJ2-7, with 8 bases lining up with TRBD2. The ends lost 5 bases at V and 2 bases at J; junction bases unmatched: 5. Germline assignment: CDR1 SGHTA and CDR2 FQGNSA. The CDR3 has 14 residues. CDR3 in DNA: TGTGCCAGCAGCCTAACTAGCGGAACCTACGAGCAGTACTTC. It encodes CASSLTSGTYEQYF.

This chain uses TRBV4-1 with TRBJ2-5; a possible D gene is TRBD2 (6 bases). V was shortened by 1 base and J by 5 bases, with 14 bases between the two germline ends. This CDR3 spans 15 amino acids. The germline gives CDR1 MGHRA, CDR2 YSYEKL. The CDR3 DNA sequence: TGCGCCAGCAGCCAAGTGGCGCTAGCGCCGGAGACCCAGTACTTC. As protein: CASSQVALAPETQYF.

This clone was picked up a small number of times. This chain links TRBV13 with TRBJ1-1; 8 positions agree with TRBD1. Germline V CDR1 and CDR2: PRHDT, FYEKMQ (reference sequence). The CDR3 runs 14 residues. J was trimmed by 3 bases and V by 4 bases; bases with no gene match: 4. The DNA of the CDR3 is TGTGCCAGCAGCTCAGGACAGGGCGACACTGAAGCTTTCTTT. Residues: CASSSGQGDTEAFF.

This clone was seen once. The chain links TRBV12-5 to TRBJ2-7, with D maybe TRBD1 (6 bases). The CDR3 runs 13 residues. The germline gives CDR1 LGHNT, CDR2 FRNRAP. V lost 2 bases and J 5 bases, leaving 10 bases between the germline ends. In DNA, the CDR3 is TGTGCTAGTGGTTTGCACAGGGTTGACGAGCAGTACTTC. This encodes CASGLHRVDEQYF.

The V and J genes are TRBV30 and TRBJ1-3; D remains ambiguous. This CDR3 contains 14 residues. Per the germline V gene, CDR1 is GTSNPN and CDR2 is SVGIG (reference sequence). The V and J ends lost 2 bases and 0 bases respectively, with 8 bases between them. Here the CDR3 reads CAWSYLGSGNTIYF. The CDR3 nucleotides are TGTGCCTGGAGTTATCTTGGCTCTGGAAACACCATATATTTT.

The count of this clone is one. The CDR3 reads CASSLAGGSNQPQHF. The CDR3 DNA sequence: TGTGCCAGCAGCTTAGCGGGGGGTTCAAATCAGCCCCAGCATTTT. This rearrangement joins TRBV7-3 to TRBJ1-5, with D possibly being TRBD1 (5 bases). CDR3 length: 15 amino acids. In germline, CDR1 is SGHTA, CDR2 FQGTGA. Deletions cut 2 bases from V and 4 bases from J, with 12 bases between.

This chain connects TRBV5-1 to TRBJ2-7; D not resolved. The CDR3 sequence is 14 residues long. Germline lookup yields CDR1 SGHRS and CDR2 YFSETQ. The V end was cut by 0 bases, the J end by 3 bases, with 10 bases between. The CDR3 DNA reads TGCGCCAGCAGCTTGGTTCCTACGAGCTACGAGCAGTACTTC. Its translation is CASSLVPTSYEQYF.

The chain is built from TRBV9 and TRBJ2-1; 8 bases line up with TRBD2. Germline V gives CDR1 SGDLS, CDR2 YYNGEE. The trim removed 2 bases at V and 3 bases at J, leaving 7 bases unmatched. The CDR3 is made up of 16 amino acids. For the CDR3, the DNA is TGTGCCAGCAGCGTCAGAGCGGGAGCGAGCTACAATGAGCAGTTCTTC. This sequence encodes CASSVRAGASYNEQFF. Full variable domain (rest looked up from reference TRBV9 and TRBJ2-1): DSGVTQTPKHLITATGQRVTLRCSPRSGDLSVYWYQQSLDQGLQFLIQYYNGEERAKGNILERFSAQQFPDLHSELNLSSLELGDSALYFCASSVRAGASYNEQFFGPGTRLTVL.

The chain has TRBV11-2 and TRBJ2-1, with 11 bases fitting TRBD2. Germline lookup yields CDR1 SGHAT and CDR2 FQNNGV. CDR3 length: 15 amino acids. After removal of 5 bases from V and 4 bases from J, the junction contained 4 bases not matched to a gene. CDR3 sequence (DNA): TGTGCCAGCAGCCGACTAGCGGGGAGTTACAATGAGCAGTTCTTC. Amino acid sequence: CASSRLAGSYNEQFF. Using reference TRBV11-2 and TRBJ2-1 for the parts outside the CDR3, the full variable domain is EAGVAQSPRYKIIEKRQSVAFWCNPISGHATLYWYQQILGQGPKLLIQFQNNGVVDDSQLPKDRFSAERLKGVDSTLKIQPAKLEDSAVYLCASSRLAGSYNEQFFGPGTRLTVL.

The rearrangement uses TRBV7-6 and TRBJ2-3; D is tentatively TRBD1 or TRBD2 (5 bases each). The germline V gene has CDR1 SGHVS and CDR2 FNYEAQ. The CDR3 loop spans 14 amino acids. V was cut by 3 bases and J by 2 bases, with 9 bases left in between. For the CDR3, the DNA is TGTGCCAGCAGCTTGAGGGGTCCCACAGATACGCAGTATTTT. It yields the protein CASSLRGPTDTQYF.

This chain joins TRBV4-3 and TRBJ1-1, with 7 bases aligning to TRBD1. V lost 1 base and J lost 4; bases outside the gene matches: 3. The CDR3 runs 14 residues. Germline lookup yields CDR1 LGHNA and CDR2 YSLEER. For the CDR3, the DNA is TGCGCCAGCAGCCAAGCAGGGGGAGCCACTGAAGCTTTCTTT. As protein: CASSQAGGATEAFF.

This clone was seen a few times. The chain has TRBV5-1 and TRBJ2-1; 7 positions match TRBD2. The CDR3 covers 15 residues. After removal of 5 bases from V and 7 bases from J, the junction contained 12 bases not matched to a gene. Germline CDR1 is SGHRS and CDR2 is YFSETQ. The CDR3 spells CASSLSGIEGNEQFF. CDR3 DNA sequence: TGCGCCAGCAGTTTAAGCGGGATAGAAGGGAATGAGCAGTTCTTC.

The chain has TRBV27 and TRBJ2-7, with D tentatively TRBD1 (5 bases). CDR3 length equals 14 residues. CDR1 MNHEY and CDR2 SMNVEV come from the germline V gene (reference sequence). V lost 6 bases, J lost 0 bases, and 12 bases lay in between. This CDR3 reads CASSLQVNSYEQYF. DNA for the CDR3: TGTGCCAGCAGCCTACAGGTAAACTCCTACGAGCAGTACTTC.

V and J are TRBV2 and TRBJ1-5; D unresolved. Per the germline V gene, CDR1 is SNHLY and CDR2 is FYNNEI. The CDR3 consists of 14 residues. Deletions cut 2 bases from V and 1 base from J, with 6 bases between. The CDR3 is CASSEIRSNQPQHF. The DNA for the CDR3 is TGTGCCAGCAGTGAAATCAGAAGCAATCAGCCCCAGCATTTT.

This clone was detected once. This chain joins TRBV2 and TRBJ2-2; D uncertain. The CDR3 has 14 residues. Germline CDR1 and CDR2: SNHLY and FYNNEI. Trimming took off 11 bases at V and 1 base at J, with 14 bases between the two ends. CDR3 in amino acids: CAGSARWNTGELFF. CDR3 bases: TGTGCCGGGTCGGCCCGGTGGAACACCGGGGAGCTGTTTTTT.

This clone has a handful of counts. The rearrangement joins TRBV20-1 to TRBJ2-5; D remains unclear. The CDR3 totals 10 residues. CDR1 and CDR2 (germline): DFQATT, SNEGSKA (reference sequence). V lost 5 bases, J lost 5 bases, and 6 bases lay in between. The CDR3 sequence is CSALRETQYF. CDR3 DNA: TGCAGTGCTCTTCGTGAGACCCAGTACTTC.

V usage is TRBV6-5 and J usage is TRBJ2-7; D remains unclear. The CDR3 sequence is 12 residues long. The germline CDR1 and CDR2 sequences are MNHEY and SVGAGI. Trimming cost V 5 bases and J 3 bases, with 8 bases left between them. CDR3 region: CASSKDDYEQYF. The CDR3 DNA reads TGTGCCAGCAGTAAGGACGACTACGAGCAGTACTTC.